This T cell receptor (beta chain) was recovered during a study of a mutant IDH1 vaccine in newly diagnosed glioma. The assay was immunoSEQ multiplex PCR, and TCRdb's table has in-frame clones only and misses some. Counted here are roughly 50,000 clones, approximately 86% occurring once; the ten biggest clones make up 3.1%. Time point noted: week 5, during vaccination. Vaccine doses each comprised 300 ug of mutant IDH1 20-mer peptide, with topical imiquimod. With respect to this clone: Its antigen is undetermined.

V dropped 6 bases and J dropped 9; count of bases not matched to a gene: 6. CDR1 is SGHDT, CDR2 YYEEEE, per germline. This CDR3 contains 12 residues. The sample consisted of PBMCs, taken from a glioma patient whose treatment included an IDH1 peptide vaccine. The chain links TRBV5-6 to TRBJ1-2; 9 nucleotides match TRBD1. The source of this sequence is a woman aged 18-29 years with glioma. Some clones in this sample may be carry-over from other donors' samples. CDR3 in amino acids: CASKQGAGSYTF. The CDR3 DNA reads TGTGCCAGCAAACAGGGGGCCGGTAGCTACACCTTC. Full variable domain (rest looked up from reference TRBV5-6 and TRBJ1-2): DAGVTQSPTHLIKTRGQQVTLRCSPKSGHDTVSWYQQALGQGPQFIFQYYEEEERQRGNFPDRFSGHQFPNYSSELNVNALLLGDSALYLCASKQGAGSYTFGSGTRLTVV.